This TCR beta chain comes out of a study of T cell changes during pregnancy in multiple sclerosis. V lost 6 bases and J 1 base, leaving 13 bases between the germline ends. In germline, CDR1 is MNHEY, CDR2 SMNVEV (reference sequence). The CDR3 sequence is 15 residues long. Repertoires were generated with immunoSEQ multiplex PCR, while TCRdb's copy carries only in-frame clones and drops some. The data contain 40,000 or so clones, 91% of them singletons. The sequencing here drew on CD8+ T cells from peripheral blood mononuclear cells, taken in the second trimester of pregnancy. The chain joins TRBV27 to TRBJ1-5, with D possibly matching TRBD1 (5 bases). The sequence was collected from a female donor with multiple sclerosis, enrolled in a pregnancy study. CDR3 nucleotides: TGTGCCAGCAGGGGACTGTCCGGGAGCAATCAGCCCCAGCATTTT. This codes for CASRGLSGSNQPQHF.